The 6 T cell receptor beta chains presented below share a single source sample, sequenced in a study of T cell responses to AZD1222 COVID-19 vaccine. The method was immunoSEQ multiplex PCR; TCRdb's version includes in-frame clones alone and lacks a portion of them. The sample has roughly 120,000 clones; approximately 90% are singletons. This specimen was peripheral blood, taken 28 days after the second dose of the MenACWY control vaccine. All receptors derive from an adult who received the MenACWY meningococcal vaccine as a control.

This chain links TRBV2 with TRBJ1-4; D unclear. The germline V gene encodes CDR1 SNHLY and CDR2 FYNNEI. V was clipped by 3 bases and J by 4 bases, with 9 bases between them. CDR3 length: 14 amino acids. CDR3 protein: CASSEFTGNEKLFF. The CDR3 DNA reads as TGTGCCAGCAGTGAGTTCACGGGTAATGAAAAACTGTTTTTT.

The chain recombines TRBV18 with TRBJ2-5; D gene ambiguous. CDR3 length: 13 residues. With 6 bases removed from V and 4 bases from J, the gap between germline ends came to 12 bases. CDR1 and CDR2 (germline): KGHSH, LQKENI. The CDR3, as DNA: TGTGCCAGCTCGCCAAGGACCCGAGAGACCCAGTACTTC. Translation: CASSPRTRETQYF.

As DNA, the CDR3 is TGTGCCAGCAGCCCAGCTCCCGGGACAGTGTACTATGGCTACACCTTC. The encoded protein is CASSPAPGTVYYGYTF. The chain carries TRBV5-4 and TRBJ1-2, with TRBD1 matching 7 bases. CDR3 length: 16 residues. Germline V CDR1 and CDR2: SGHNT, YYREEE (reference sequence). The V and J ends lost 4 bases and 3 bases, in that order; junction bases with no gene match: 12.

J is TRBJ1-1 and V is TRBV3-1 (or the pseudogene TRBV3-2), with D unresolved. The germline CDR1 and CDR2 sequences are LGHDT and YNNKEL (reference sequence). The CDR3 sequence is 14 residues long. The V gene lost 1 base and the J gene lost 5 bases, with 11 bases spanning the gap. The CDR3 DNA follows: TGTGCCAGCAGCCAAGGAGGCGGAGGGACTGAAGCTTTCTTT. Translated: CASSQGGGGTEAFF.

The rearrangement links TRBV5-6 to TRBJ1-2, with TRBD1 as a possible D gene (6 bases). V was shortened by 4 bases and J by 2 bases, with 12 bases between the two germline ends. The germline V gene has CDR1 SGHDT and CDR2 YYEEEE. The length of the CDR3 is 14 residues. This CDR3 reads CASSPAQGNYGYTF. The CDR3 DNA reads as TGTGCCAGCAGCCCCGCGCAGGGGAACTATGGCTACACCTTC.

The chain combines TRBV11-1 with TRBJ1-5; D may be TRBD1 (6 bases). CDR3 length: 13 amino acids. Trimming took 5 bases from V and 5 from J, leaving 10 bases between them. Germline CDR1 is SGHAT and CDR2 is FQDESV (reference sequence). The CDR3 region has the DNA TGTGCCAGCAGCCCGGACAGTCATCAGCCCCAGCATTTT. Translated, it gives CASSPDSHQPQHF.